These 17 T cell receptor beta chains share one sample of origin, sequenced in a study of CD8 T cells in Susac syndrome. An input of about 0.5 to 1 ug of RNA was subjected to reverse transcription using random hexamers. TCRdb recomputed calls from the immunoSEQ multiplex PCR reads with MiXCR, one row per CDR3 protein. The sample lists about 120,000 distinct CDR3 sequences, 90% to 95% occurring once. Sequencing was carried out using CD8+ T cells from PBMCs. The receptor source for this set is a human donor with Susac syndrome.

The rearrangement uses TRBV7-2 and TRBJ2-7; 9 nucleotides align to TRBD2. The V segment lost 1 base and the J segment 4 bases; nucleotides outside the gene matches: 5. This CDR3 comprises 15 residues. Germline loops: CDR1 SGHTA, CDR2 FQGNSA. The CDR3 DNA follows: TGTGCCAGCAGCTTAGTAGCGACTAGCGGATACGAGCAGTACTTC. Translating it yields CASSLVATSGYEQYF.

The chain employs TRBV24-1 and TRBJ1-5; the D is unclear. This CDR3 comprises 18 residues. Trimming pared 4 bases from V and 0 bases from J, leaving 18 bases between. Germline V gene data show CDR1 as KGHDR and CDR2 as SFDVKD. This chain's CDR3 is CATSDSLSAGYSNQPQHF. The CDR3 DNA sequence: TGTGCCACCAGTGACTCCCTGTCCGCGGGATATAGCAATCAGCCCCAGCATTTT.

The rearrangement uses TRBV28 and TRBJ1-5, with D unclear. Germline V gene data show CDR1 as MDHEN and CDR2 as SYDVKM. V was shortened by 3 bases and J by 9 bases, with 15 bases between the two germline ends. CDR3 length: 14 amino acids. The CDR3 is CASSLPGLGRPQHF. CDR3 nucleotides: TGTGCCAGCAGTTTGCCGGGCCTCGGGCGGCCCCAGCATTTT.

The CDR3 is CASSAGVAGSYEQYF. For the CDR3, the DNA is TGTGCCAGCAGCGCGGGCGTAGCGGGCTCCTACGAGCAGTACTTC. The chain uses TRBV7-9 and TRBJ2-7; TRBD2 agrees at 7 bases. The germline V gene has CDR1 SEHNR and CDR2 FQNEAQ (reference sequence). The V gene end was trimmed by 5 bases and the J gene end by 0 bases; junction bases not matched to a gene: 7. The CDR3 contains 15 residues.

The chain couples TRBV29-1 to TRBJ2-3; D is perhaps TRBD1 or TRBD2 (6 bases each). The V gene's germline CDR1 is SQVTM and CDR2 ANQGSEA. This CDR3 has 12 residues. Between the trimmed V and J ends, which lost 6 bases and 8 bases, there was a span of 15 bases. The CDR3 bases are TGCAGCGTCTCAACAGGGACTGGTACGCAGTATTTT. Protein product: CSVSTGTGTQYF.

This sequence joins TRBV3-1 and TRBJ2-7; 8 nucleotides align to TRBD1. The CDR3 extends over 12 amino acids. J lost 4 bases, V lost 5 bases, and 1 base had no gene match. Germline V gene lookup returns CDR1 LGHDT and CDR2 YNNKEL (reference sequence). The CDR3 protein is CASSDRGYEQYF. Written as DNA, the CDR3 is TGTGCCAGCAGCGACAGGGGTTACGAGCAGTACTTC.

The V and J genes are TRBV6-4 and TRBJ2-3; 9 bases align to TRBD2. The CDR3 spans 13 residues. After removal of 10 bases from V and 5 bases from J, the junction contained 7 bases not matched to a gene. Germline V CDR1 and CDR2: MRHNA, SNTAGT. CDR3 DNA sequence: TGTGCCACAAGCGGGGGGCCAGAAGATACGCAGTATTTT. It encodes CATSGGPEDTQYF.

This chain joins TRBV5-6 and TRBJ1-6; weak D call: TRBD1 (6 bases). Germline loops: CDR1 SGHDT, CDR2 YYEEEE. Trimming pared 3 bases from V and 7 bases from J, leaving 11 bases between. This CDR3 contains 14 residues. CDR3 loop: CASSWGQPNSPLHF. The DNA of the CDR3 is TGTGCCAGCAGCTGGGGGCAACCGAATTCACCCCTCCACTTT. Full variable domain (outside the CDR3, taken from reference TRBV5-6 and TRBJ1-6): DAGVTQSPTHLIKTRGQQVTLRCSPKSGHDTVSWYQQALGQGPQFIFQYYEEEERQRGNFPDRFSGHQFPNYSSELNVNALLLGDSALYLCASSWGQPNSPLHFGNGTRLTVT.

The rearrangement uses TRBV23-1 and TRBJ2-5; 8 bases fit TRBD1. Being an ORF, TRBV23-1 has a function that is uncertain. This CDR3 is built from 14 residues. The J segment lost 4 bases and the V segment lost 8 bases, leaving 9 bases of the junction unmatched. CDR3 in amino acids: CASGGTGLVETQYF. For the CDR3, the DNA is TGCGCCAGCGGTGGGACAGGCCTTGTAGAGACCCAGTACTTC.

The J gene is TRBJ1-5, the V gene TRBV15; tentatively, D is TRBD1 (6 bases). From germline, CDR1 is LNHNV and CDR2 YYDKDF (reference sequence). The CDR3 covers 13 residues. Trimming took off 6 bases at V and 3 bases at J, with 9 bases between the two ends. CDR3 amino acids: CATRDRVNQPQHF. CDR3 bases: TGTGCCACCAGGGACAGAGTCAATCAGCCCCAGCATTTT.

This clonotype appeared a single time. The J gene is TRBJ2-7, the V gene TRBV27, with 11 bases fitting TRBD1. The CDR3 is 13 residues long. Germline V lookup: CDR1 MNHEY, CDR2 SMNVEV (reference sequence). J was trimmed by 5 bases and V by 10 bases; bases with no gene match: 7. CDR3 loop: CATQWTGGHEQYF. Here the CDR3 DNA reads TGTGCCACGCAATGGACAGGGGGCCACGAGCAGTACTTC.

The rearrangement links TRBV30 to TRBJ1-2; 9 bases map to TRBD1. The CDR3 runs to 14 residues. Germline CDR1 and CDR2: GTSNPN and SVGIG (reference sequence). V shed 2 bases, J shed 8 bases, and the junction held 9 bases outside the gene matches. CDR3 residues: CAWSRGQGSGGYTF. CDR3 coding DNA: TGTGCCTGGAGTAGGGGACAGGGATCGGGGGGCTACACCTTC.

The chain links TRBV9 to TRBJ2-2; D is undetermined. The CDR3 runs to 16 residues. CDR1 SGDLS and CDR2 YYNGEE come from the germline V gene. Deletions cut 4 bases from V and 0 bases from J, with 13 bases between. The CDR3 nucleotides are TGTGCCAGCAGCCCTCACAGTTATTCGAACACCGGGGAGCTGTTTTTT. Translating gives CASSPHSYSNTGELFF.

The CDR3 region is CASSHLPGGAVAEAFF. As DNA, the CDR3 is TGTGCCAGCTCACACCTTCCCGGAGGGGCGGTTGCTGAAGCTTTCTTT. The V and J genes are TRBV18 and TRBJ1-1, with TRBD1 as a possible D gene (5 bases). Looked up from germline, CDR1 is KGHSH and CDR2 is LQKENI. The CDR3 runs 16 residues. The V end lost 4 bases, the J end lost 6 bases, and 21 bases lay between the germline ends.

The CDR3 loop reads CSAPEAFF. The CDR3 DNA follows: TGCAGTGCTCCTGAAGCTTTCTTT. The chain joins TRBV20-1 to TRBJ1-1; D not resolved. This CDR3 comprises 8 residues. Germline lookup yields CDR1 DFQATT and CDR2 SNEGSKA (reference sequence). V was trimmed by 5 bases and J by 6 bases, leaving 1 base between them.

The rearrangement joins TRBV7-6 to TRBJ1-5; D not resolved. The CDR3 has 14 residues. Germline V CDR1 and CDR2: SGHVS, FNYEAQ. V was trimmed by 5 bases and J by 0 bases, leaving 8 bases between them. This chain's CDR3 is CASSEQYSNQPQHF. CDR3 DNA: TGTGCCAGCAGCGAACAATATAGCAATCAGCCCCAGCATTTT.

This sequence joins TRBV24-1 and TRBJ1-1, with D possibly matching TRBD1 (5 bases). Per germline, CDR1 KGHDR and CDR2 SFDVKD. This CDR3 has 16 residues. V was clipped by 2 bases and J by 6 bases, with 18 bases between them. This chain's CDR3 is CATSDSDSYEVSEAFF. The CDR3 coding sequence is TGTGCCACCAGTGATTCCGACAGTTATGAGGTTTCTGAAGCTTTCTTT.